The 31 T cell receptor beta chains given below trace back to one sample, sequenced in a study of blood T cell repertoires in COVID-19. Sequencing was performed with immunoSEQ multiplex PCR; in TCRdb, only in-frame clones are kept and a portion is missing. The sample has about 210,000 clones, approximately 75% seen once. The sample comprised PBMCs or T cells enriched from blood (not recorded which). Receptor source: a man aged 35 to 55 who had recovered from COVID-19.

The J gene is TRBJ2-2, the V gene TRBV7-2, with D possibly being TRBD1 (6 bases). Germline CDR1 is SGHTA and CDR2 is FQGNSA. Trimming pared 2 bases from V and 7 bases from J, leaving 14 bases between. This CDR3 contains 15 residues. CDR3 coding DNA: TGTGCCAGCAGCTTACAGGGGCCGGAGGACGGGGAGCTGTTTTTT. Amino acid sequence: CASSLQGPEDGELFF.

This clone was picked up a small number of times. The chain recombines TRBV4-1 with TRBJ1-5; D unclear. CDR1 is MGHRA, CDR2 YSYEKL, per germline. Trimming stripped 1 base from V and 7 bases from J, with 8 bases between. There are 13 residues in the CDR3. The CDR3 DNA reads as TGCGCCAGCAGCCAAGCCGCGGGACAGCCCCAGCATTTT. It encodes CASSQAAGQPQHF.

This chain uses TRBV5-1 with TRBJ2-1, with D perhaps TRBD2 (6 bases). V was clipped by 0 bases and J by 4 bases, with 11 bases between them. The germline gives CDR1 SGHRS, CDR2 YFSETQ. This CDR3 contains 15 residues. CDR3 coding DNA: TGCGCCAGCAGCTTGGCGGGCGGGGCGTACAATGAGCAGTTCTTC. Translation gives CASSLAGGAYNEQFF.

The gene calls are TRBV4-1 and TRBJ1-1; 8 positions match TRBD1. This CDR3 contains 14 residues. The J segment lost 3 bases and the V segment lost 4 bases, leaving 4 bases of the junction unmatched. CDR1 and CDR2 (germline): MGHRA, YSYEKL. The CDR3: CASSPGQVYTEAFF. CDR3 nucleotides: TGCGCCAGCAGCCCGGGACAGGTCTACACTGAAGCTTTCTTT.

The chain employs TRBV7-3 and TRBJ1-5; D not certain. Germline V lookup: CDR1 SGHTA, CDR2 FQGTGA. V dropped 0 bases and J dropped 1 base, with 7 bases sitting between them. The CDR3 spans 15 residues. The CDR3 sequence is CASSLTPGSNQPQHF. The CDR3 DNA reads as TGTGCCAGCAGCTTAACCCCGGGGAGCAATCAGCCCCAGCATTTT.

The chain combines TRBV6-5 with TRBJ1-2; D unclear. CDR3 length: 13 amino acids. V was cut by 6 bases and J by 8 bases, with 16 bases left in between. The germline gives CDR1 MNHEY, CDR2 SVGAGI. The CDR3 loop reads CASRSPQAEGYTF. CDR3 DNA: TGTGCCAGCAGATCTCCCCAGGCTGAGGGCTACACCTTC.

The chain has TRBV3-1 (or the pseudogene TRBV3-2) and TRBJ1-2; 8 nucleotides match TRBD1. V dropped 4 bases and J dropped 7; count of bases not matched to a gene: 11. This CDR3 is 15 amino acids long. From germline, CDR1 is LGHDT and CDR2 YNNKEL (reference sequence). The CDR3 DNA sequence: TGTGCCAGCAGCCCACAAACCAGGGGGCAGGGTGGCTACACCTTC. Its translation is CASSPQTRGQGGYTF.

In DNA, the CDR3 is TGTGCCAGCAGAAAGGGGGCGAAAGGAAACACCATATATTTT. Amino acid sequence: CASRKGAKGNTIYF. The chain carries TRBV6-5 and TRBJ1-3; 7 nucleotides line up with TRBD1. Germline CDR1 MNHEY, CDR2 SVGAGI. The CDR3 spans 14 residues. With V trimmed by 6 bases and J by 4 bases, 6 bases remained unmatched.

The V call is TRBV3-1 (or the pseudogene TRBV3-2), the J call TRBJ1-4; 8 positions match TRBD1. The junction had 3 bases not matched to a gene; V was cut back by 2 bases and J by 7 bases. This CDR3 region has 14 residues. Per germline, CDR1 LGHDT and CDR2 YNNKEL (reference sequence). CDR3 bases: TGTGCCAGCAGCCAATACAGGGGGGGTGAAAAACTGTTTTTT. Protein: CASSQYRGGEKLFF.

The V and J genes are TRBV19 and TRBJ1-1; 10 nucleotides line up with TRBD1. V shed 0 bases, J shed 5 bases, and the junction held 9 bases outside the gene matches. This CDR3 is 17 amino acids long. From germline, CDR1 is LNHDA and CDR2 SQIVND (reference sequence). The chain's CDR3 is CASSIDGQGVVWTEAFF. For the CDR3, the DNA is TGTGCCAGTAGTATAGACGGACAGGGGGTAGTTTGGACTGAAGCTTTCTTT.

The rearrangement uses TRBV6-1 and TRBJ1-1, with 7 bases matching TRBD1. CDR3 length equals 16 residues. Trimming cost V 2 bases and J 0 bases; bases outside gene matches: 6. Germline CDR1 MNHNS, CDR2 SASEGT. CDR3 loop: CASSEKGQYLNTEAFF. The DNA for the CDR3 is TGTGCCAGCAGTGAAAAGGGACAGTACCTGAACACTGAAGCTTTCTTT.

The rearrangement links TRBV29-1 to TRBJ1-6; 7 bases are shared with TRBD1. Unmatched junction bases numbered 3, after V lost 5 bases and J lost 8 bases. Germline V gene lookup returns CDR1 SQVTM and CDR2 ANQGSEA. The CDR3 runs to 12 residues. For the CDR3, the DNA is TGCAGCGTTAACAGGGGCGATTCACCCCTCCACTTT. The encoded protein is CSVNRGDSPLHF.

V is TRBV5-1 and J is TRBJ2-6; a possible D gene is TRBD1 (6 bases). From germline, CDR1 is SGHRS and CDR2 YFSETQ. V was shortened by 4 bases and J by 0 bases, with 8 bases between the two germline ends. CDR3 size: 15 residues. CDR3: CASSARGSGANVLTF. Written as DNA, the CDR3 is TGCGCCAGCAGCGCCAGGGGCTCTGGGGCCAACGTCCTGACTTTC.

This clone was seen just once. V usage is TRBV11-3 and J usage is TRBJ2-5; TRBD2 matches at 13 bases. There are 16 residues in the CDR3. From germline, CDR1 is SGHNT and CDR2 YENEEA. With 4 bases clipped from V and 9 bases from J, the junction kept 11 bases outside the gene matches. CDR3 nucleotide sequence: TGTGCCAGCAGCTACGTTACTAGCGGGGGGGCCGGGGCCCAGTACTTC. Translating it yields CASSYVTSGGAGAQYF.

The V call is TRBV21-1, the J call TRBJ2-3; TRBD1 is the table's D call, not checked against the DNA. TRBV21-1 is a listed pseudogene. The CDR3 has 16 residues. The CDR3 spells CASSKEQALSTDTQYF. Here the CDR3 DNA reads TGTGCCAGCAGCAAAGAACAGGCTTTAAGCACAGATACGCAGTATTTT.

V gene TRBV9 combines with J gene TRBJ2-6, with 8 bases fitting TRBD2. Trimming removed 0 bases from V and 0 bases from J; junction bases left unmatched: 11. From germline, CDR1 is SGDLS and CDR2 YYNGEE. The CDR3 extends over 20 amino acids. CDR3 nucleotides: TGTGCCAGCAGCGTAGTTTGGGCGGGAGGCCCGAACTCTGGGGCCAACGTCCTGACTTTC. This encodes CASSVVWAGGPNSGANVLTF.

The CDR3 reads CASSQAFVSGYTF. In DNA, the CDR3 is TGCGCCAGCAGCCAAGCGTTCGTTTCTGGCTACACCTTC. The V and J genes are TRBV4-1 and TRBJ1-2; D gene unclear. The CDR3 sequence is 13 residues long. Germline CDR1 is MGHRA and CDR2 is YSYEKL. The germline V and J ends were trimmed by 1 base and 7 bases, with 10 bases remaining between them.

The genes are TRBV19 and TRBJ2-1; 9 bases line up with TRBD2. This CDR3 is built from 14 residues. J was trimmed by 8 bases and V by 6 bases; bases with no gene match: 8. Germline values: CDR1 LNHDA, CDR2 SQIVND (reference sequence). CDR3 residues: CASRSSGSAYEQFF. The CDR3 DNA follows: TGTGCCAGTAGGAGTAGCGGGAGTGCCTATGAGCAGTTCTTC.

This clone has a single count. The rearrangement uses TRBV6-5 and TRBJ1-6; D remains ambiguous. Germline-derived CDR1 and CDR2 are MNHEY and SVGAGI. V dropped 3 bases and J dropped 6 bases, with 15 bases sitting between them. The CDR3 spans 16 residues. The CDR3 sequence: CASSYDLGGFNSPLHF. CDR3 DNA: TGTGCCAGCAGTTATGATCTTGGAGGGTTTAATTCACCCCTCCACTTT.

This chain joins TRBV27 and TRBJ1-2; 12 bases are shared with TRBD1. The ends lost 5 bases at V and 7 bases at J; junction bases unmatched: 11. Germline CDR1 is MNHEY and CDR2 is SMNVEV (reference sequence). The CDR3 runs to 16 residues. In DNA form, the CDR3 reads TGTGCCAGCAGTCAATCCTCGGGACAGGGGGCGCCTGGCTACACCTTC. Amino acid sequence: CASSQSSGQGAPGYTF.

The V gene is TRBV3-1 (or the pseudogene TRBV3-2), the J gene TRBJ1-2, with D perhaps matching TRBD1 (6 bases). Germline-derived CDR1 and CDR2 are LGHDT and YNNKEL (reference sequence). The CDR3 consists of 15 residues. Trimming took 3 bases from V and 2 from J, leaving 13 bases between them. The CDR3 protein is CASSQSTGTNYGYTF. The CDR3 nucleotides read TGTGCCAGCAGCCAGAGCACAGGGACCAACTATGGCTACACCTTC.

The chain links TRBV5-1 to TRBJ1-1; D gene unclear. Trimming stripped 4 bases from V and 4 bases from J, with 5 bases between. This CDR3 region has 11 residues. The V gene's germline CDR1 is SGHRS and CDR2 YFSETQ. CDR3 amino acids: CASSEGTEAFF. The DNA of the CDR3 is TGCGCCAGCAGCGAGGGCACTGAAGCTTTCTTT.

This chain uses TRBV7-6 with TRBJ2-3; D is ambiguous. CDR1 SGHVS and CDR2 FNYEAQ come from the germline V gene. The CDR3 is 16 residues long. V lost 4 bases and J 3 bases, leaving 17 bases between the germline ends. The CDR3 sequence is CASSSVGGARTDTQYF. DNA of the CDR3: TGTGCCAGCAGCTCTGTTGGCGGAGCGAGGACAGATACGCAGTATTTT.

This clone showed up many times. The V call is TRBV2, the J call TRBJ2-2; 9 positions agree with TRBD1. With 6 bases clipped from V and 3 bases from J, the junction kept 5 bases outside the gene matches. The CDR3 has 15 residues. Germline CDR1 SNHLY, CDR2 FYNNEI. In nucleotides, the CDR3 is TGTGCCAGCAGGGGACAGGGAGCGGACACCGGGGAGCTGTTTTTT. Amino acid sequence: CASRGQGADTGELFF.

This clone has only one observation. The rearrangement links TRBV19 to TRBJ1-2, with TRBD1 as a possible D gene (6 bases). Germline assignment: CDR1 LNHDA and CDR2 SQIVND (reference sequence). V was cut by 6 bases and J by 2 bases, with 10 bases left in between. This CDR3 has 13 residues. The CDR3 spells CASRQGINYGYTF. CDR3 DNA: TGTGCCAGTAGGCAGGGGATAAACTATGGCTACACCTTC.

The J gene is TRBJ1-1, the V gene TRBV5-4; no clear D gene. This CDR3 has 15 amino acids. Trimming removed 4 bases from V and 1 base from J, with 14 bases in between. In germline, CDR1 is SGHNT, CDR2 YYREEE (reference sequence). CDR3: CASSPPPGGNTEAFF. The CDR3 DNA is TGTGCCAGCAGCCCTCCCCCGGGTGGGAACACTGAAGCTTTCTTT. Full variable domain (rest looked up from reference TRBV5-4 and TRBJ1-1): ETGVTQSPTHLIKTRGQQVTLRCSSQSGHNTVSWYQQALGQGPQFIFQYYREEENGRGNFPPRFSGLQFPNYSSELNVNALELDDSALYLCASSPPPGGNTEAFFGQGTRLTVV.

This clone was seen a single time. V usage is TRBV7-2 and J usage is TRBJ1-5; 8 positions match TRBD1. The CDR3 runs to 15 residues. Germline assignment: CDR1 SGHTA and CDR2 FQGNSA. J lost 6 bases, V lost 8 bases, and 12 bases had no gene match. This CDR3 is CASALMTGTGQPQHF. The CDR3 DNA reads TGTGCCAGCGCCCTCATGACAGGGACAGGTCAGCCCCAGCATTTT. Complete variable domain (other parts from reference TRBV7-2 and TRBJ1-5): GAGVSQSPSNKVTEKGKDVELRCDPISGHTALYWYRQSLGQGLEFLIYFQGNSAPDKSGLPSDRFSAERTGGSVSTLTIQRTQQEDSAVYLCASALMTGTGQPQHFGDGTRLSIL.

V is TRBV27 and J is TRBJ2-1; D is possibly TRBD1 (5 bases). The CDR3 has 15 amino acids. V was clipped by 6 bases and J by 4 bases, with 16 bases between them. Germline CDR1 MNHEY, CDR2 SMNVEV (reference sequence). The CDR3 coding sequence is TGTGCCAGCAGAAGGACACCGCCCGCATACAATGAGCAGTTCTTC. It yields the protein CASRRTPPAYNEQFF.

This chain uses TRBV14 with TRBJ2-7; TRBD1 matches at 11 bases. The CDR3 spans 16 residues. J was trimmed by 3 bases and V by 4 bases; bases with no gene match: 8. Per germline, CDR1 SGHDN and CDR2 FVKESK. The CDR3 bases are TGTGCCAGCAGCCCCCATTTGGGGACAGGGGGCTACGAGCAGTACTTC. Amino acids: CASSPHLGTGGYEQYF. The full variable domain, completed using reference TRBV14 and TRBJ2-7, is EAGVTQFPSHSVIEKGQTVTLRCDPISGHDNLYWYRRVMGKEIKFLLHFVKESKQDESGMPNNRFLAERTGGTYSTLKVQPAELEDSGVYFCASSPHLGTGGYEQYFGPGTRLTVT.

The gene calls are TRBV12-5 and TRBJ2-1, with 14 bases identical to TRBD2. The CDR3 runs to 15 residues. V gave up 6 bases and J gave up 2 bases; unmatched junction bases: 0. The germline CDR1 and CDR2 sequences are LGHNT and FRNRAP. The CDR3 sequence: CASGTSGRAYNEQFF. CDR3 coding DNA: TGTGCTAGTGGGACTAGCGGGAGGGCCTACAATGAGCAGTTCTTC. The variable domain in full, completed from reference TRBV12-5 and TRBJ2-1, reads DARVTQTPRHKVTEMGQEVTMRCQPILGHNTVFWYRQTMMQGLELLAYFRNRAPLDDSGMPKDRFSAEMPDATLATLKIQPSEPRDSAVYFCASGTSGRAYNEQFFGPGTRLTVL.

The CDR3 loop is CATGETKETQYF. The DNA of the CDR3 is TGCGCCACCGGGGAAACAAAAGAGACCCAGTACTTC. The rearrangement links TRBV10-2 to TRBJ2-5; possible D gene TRBD2, 5 bases. This CDR3 has 12 amino acids. V lost 10 bases to trimming and J lost 3 bases, with 12 bases between them. Germline values: CDR1 WSHSY, CDR2 SAAADI.